These T cell receptor beta chains were read from a single sample in a study of naive and memory T cell subsets. MiXCR, applied by TCRdb to the UMI-ligation and nested PCR reads, yields one record per CDR3 protein. The profile shows 150,000 or so distinct CDR3 sequences, approximately 22% of them singletons. Sample: naive CD4+ T cells from blood. Every receptor here comes from a human donor in good health. CDR3s include the opening cysteine and the closing phenylalanine or tryptophan. D genes are given only for firm matches. The listing skips clone size in some rows; elsewhere it reads once, few, many or a size class.

cdr3_nt cdr3_aa clone_size d_call j_call v_call
TGCAGTGCTAGGGTCCCGGGGGCCAACGTCCTGACTTTC CSARVPGANVLTF . . TRBJ2-6 TRBV20-1
TGTGCCAGCAGCTCCAGCGGGTGGGCCGGGGAGCTGTTTTTT CASSSSGWAGELFF . . TRBJ2-2 TRBV7-9
TGTGCCAGCACCACGCAGGGGCTTGGCACTGAAGCTTTCTTT CASTTQGLGTEAFF few . TRBJ1-1 TRBV5-4
TGTGCCACCGCGACAGGACCGAATGAAAAACTGTTTTTT CATATGPNEKLFF many . TRBJ1-4 TRBV7-9
TGTGCCAGCAGTTTGGGGGGTGCAATGGGATCTGGGGCCAACGTCCTGACTTTC CASSLGGAMGSGANVLTF few . TRBJ2-6 TRBV28
TGTGCCAGCAGCCAACAGCGGTTCTCCTACAATGAGCAGTTCTTC CASSQQRFSYNEQFF many . TRBJ2-1 TRBV11-2
TGTGCCAGCAGCCACTTGTCGGGCGAGCAGTACTTC CASSHLSGEQYF few . TRBJ2-7 TRBV3-1
TGTGCCAGCTCACCCCAAAAAATGAGCGGCATTCAGTACTTC CASSPQKMSGIQYF . . TRBJ2-4 TRBV18
TGTGCCAGCAGCTTAGCAGGGACTAGCGGTCGCTCCTACAATGAGCAGTTCTTC CASSLAGTSGRSYNEQFF . TRBD2 TRBJ2-1 TRBV7-6
TGTGCCATCAGTGTCGGGTCTGAAGCTTTCTTT CAISVGSEAFF . . TRBJ1-1 TRBV10-3
TGTGCCAGCAGCCGGGACAGGGGGCAGGCCTACGAGCAGTACTTC CASSRDRGQAYEQYF . TRBD1 TRBJ2-7 TRBV13
TGCAGTGCTCGAAGCCCCGGGACTAGCTTCGACGAGCAGTACTTC CSARSPGTSFDEQYF . TRBD2 TRBJ2-7 TRBV20-1
TGTGCCATCAGAGGCGGGACAGGGCGCGAGCAGTACTTC CAIRGGTGREQYF few TRBD1 TRBJ2-7 TRBV10-3
TGTGCCAGCAGCTTCCGGGTTGGGACTAGCGGAGATACGCAGTATTTT CASSFRVGTSGDTQYF . TRBD2 TRBJ2-3 TRBV6-6
TGCGCCAGCAGTCGGGACTACCCCAGCTCCTACAATGAGCAGTTCTTC CASSRDYPSSYNEQFF few TRBD2 TRBJ2-1 TRBV4-1
TGCGCCAGCAGCTTGCAGCTAACGACAGAACCTCCGCATTCACCCCTCCACTTT CASSLQLTTEPPHSPLHF . . TRBJ1-6 TRBV5-1
TGTGCCAGCAGTTTATATTCAGGTATGGCCACTGAAGCTTTCTTT CASSLYSGMATEAFF . . TRBJ1-1 TRBV27
TGTGCCAGCATTGGCCACCGGAGCTCTGGGGCCAACGTCCTGACTTTC CASIGHRSSGANVLTF many . TRBJ2-6 TRBV21-1
TGTGCCAGCAGTCCGGCGGGACTAGCCGTAACAGATACGCAGTATTTT CASSPAGLAVTDTQYF many TRBD2 TRBJ2-3 TRBV12-3/TRBV12-4
TGCGCCAGCAGCGAACGACCCCAGGGGACAGGGGGCCGTCGTAACTGGAATGAGCAGTTCTTC CASSERPQGTGGRRNWNEQFF few TRBD1 TRBJ2-1 TRBV5-1
TGTGCCAGCAGTTACGGCTCCACCGGGGAGCTGTTTTTT CASSYGSTGELFF many . TRBJ2-2 TRBV6-1
TGTGCCAGCAGCCAAGAAAGGGACAATGAGCAGTTCTTC CASSQERDNEQFF . . TRBJ2-1 TRBV3-1
TGTGCTAGTGGTTTGCGTTTTGGGGGCCGGGAGACCCAGTACTTC CASGLRFGGRETQYF few . TRBJ2-5 TRBV12-5
TGCGCCAGCGGACGGGACGCCTTAAGTCGAGAGACCCAGTACTTC CASGRDALSRETQYF . . TRBJ2-5 TRBV5-1
TGCAGTGCGCCCTTGGGGGGAGGGCCCAGGAACGAGCAGTACTTC CSAPLGGGPRNEQYF few TRBD2 TRBJ2-7 TRBV20-1
TGTGCCAGCAGCGTGGACAGGGGCAAGACCTACGAGCAGTACTTC CASSVDRGKTYEQYF . TRBD1 TRBJ2-7 TRBV3-1
TGTGCCAGCATCGTCCACCTTGGACAGAAGGATCAGCCCCAGCATTTT CASIVHLGQKDQPQHF . . TRBJ1-5 TRBV6-1
TGTGCCAGCCACCGGGACAGGGGAGAGACCCAGTACTTC CASHRDRGETQYF . TRBD1 TRBJ2-5 TRBV25-1
TGTGCCAGCAGTTTAGGTTCCTACAATGAGCAGTTCTTC CASSLGSYNEQFF many . TRBJ2-1 TRBV25-1